This paragraph reports one TCR beta chain. Its target is unknown. Samples came from axillary lymph nodes draining the breast cancer. These data belong to a study of breast tumors, draining lymph nodes, adjacent tissues. Study observations and caveats: The data were judged consistent with most tumor T cells coming from lymph node and expanding in tumor.

There are 16 residues in the CDR3. Germline assignment: CDR1 SGHVS and CDR2 FQNEAQ. V lost 2 bases, J lost 0 bases, and 6 bases stayed unmatched. Via MiXCR, TCRdb re-called the multiplex PCR reads, giving one row per CDR3 protein. The sample consists of 200,000 or so distinct CDR3 sequences, approximately 31% of them appearing once. The sequenced sample consisted of axillary lymph node tissue. The receptor was derived from a female donor with breast cancer. Some clones in this sample may be carry-over from other donors' samples. The chain joins TRBV7-8 to TRBJ1-1; 7 bases agree with TRBD1. CDR3 coding DNA: TGTGCCAGCAGCTTACGGGTTGACAGGGTGAACACTGAAGCTTTCTTT. Protein sequence: CASSLRVDRVNTEAFF.